This is a list of T cell receptor beta chains from one sample in a study of identical twins. TCRdb reanalysed the 5' RACE reads using MiXCR and keeps one entry per CDR3 protein. The sample consists of a few hundred thousand distinct CDR3 sequences, approximately 10% of them appearing once. The specimen sequenced was naive T cells sorted from blood. Every receptor here comes from a woman aged 45 to 65 in good health. CDR3s include the opening cysteine and the closing phenylalanine or tryptophan. A D gene is named only where the DNA matches it firmly. Size values are once, few and many counts, or a class for expanded clones, and some rows have none.

abundance: few; v_gene: TRBV15; j_gene: TRBJ1-1; d_gene: .; CDR3nt: TGTGCCACCAGCAGGGCCGAGGGCACTGAAGCTTTCTTT; CDR3aa: CATSRAEGTEAFF
abundance: .; v_gene: TRBV5-1; j_gene: TRBJ2-1; d_gene: TRBD2; CDR3nt: TGCGCCAGCAGGGGGCTAGCGGGTCCTTCATCCTACAATGAGCAGTTCTTC; CDR3aa: CASRGLAGPSSYNEQFF
abundance: few; v_gene: TRBV5-1; j_gene: TRBJ2-3; d_gene: .; CDR3nt: TGCGCCAGCAGCTCGGGCCTAGCCTCTAGCACAGATACGCAGTATTTT; CDR3aa: CASSSGLASSTDTQYF
abundance: many; v_gene: TRBV12-3/TRBV12-4; j_gene: TRBJ2-1; d_gene: .; CDR3nt: TGTGCCAGCAGTCCCCTAGGAAATGAGCAGTTCTTC; CDR3aa: CASSPLGNEQFF
abundance: medium-sized; v_gene: TRBV5-1; j_gene: TRBJ2-1; d_gene: TRBD2; CDR3nt: TGCGCCAGCAGCTCCGCGGGGGGGAATGAGCAGTTCTTC; CDR3aa: CASSSAGGNEQFF
abundance: .; v_gene: TRBV5-6; j_gene: TRBJ2-3; d_gene: .; CDR3nt: TGTGCCAGCAGCTTGGCGAGGACAAGCACAGATACGCAGTATTTT; CDR3aa: CASSLARTSTDTQYF
abundance: few; v_gene: TRBV7-6; j_gene: TRBJ2-5; d_gene: .; CDR3nt: TGTGCCAGCCCGATGGGAGAGACCCAGTACTTC; CDR3aa: CASPMGETQYF
abundance: few; v_gene: TRBV7-8; j_gene: TRBJ2-5; d_gene: TRBD1; CDR3nt: TGTGCCAGCAGCCCAGAGCGGGACAGGGTAAAGACCCAGTACTTC; CDR3aa: CASSPERDRVKTQYF
abundance: few; v_gene: TRBV5-1; j_gene: TRBJ2-7; d_gene: TRBD2; CDR3nt: TGCGCCAGCAGCTCAACCGGGACTAGCGGGACCCTCAGCCAGCAGTACTTC; CDR3aa: CASSSTGTSGTLSQQYF
abundance: many; v_gene: TRBV20-1; j_gene: TRBJ2-3; d_gene: TRBD2; CDR3nt: TGCAGTGCTAGAGGGACTAGCGGACGTTTTTATACGCAGTATTTT; CDR3aa: CSARGTSGRFYTQYF
abundance: .; v_gene: TRBV4-1; j_gene: TRBJ2-1; d_gene: .; CDR3nt: TGCGCCAGCAGCCAAGATGAACCGATCCGGCGGAATGAGCAGTTCTTC; CDR3aa: CASSQDEPIRRNEQFF
abundance: few; v_gene: TRBV14; j_gene: TRBJ2-5; d_gene: .; CDR3nt: TGTGCCAGCAGCCGCGGATCCCAAAAAAGCCAGACCCAGTACTTC; CDR3aa: CASSRGSQKSQTQYF
abundance: many; v_gene: TRBV9; j_gene: TRBJ2-2; d_gene: .; CDR3nt: TGTGCCAGCAGCGTAGGGACGAACACCGGGGAGCTGTTTTTT; CDR3aa: CASSVGTNTGELFF
abundance: .; v_gene: TRBV15; j_gene: TRBJ1-5; d_gene: .; CDR3nt: TGTGCCACCAGCAGAGTACAGGACAATCAGCCCCAGCATTTT; CDR3aa: CATSRVQDNQPQHF
abundance: few; v_gene: TRBV15; j_gene: TRBJ2-5; d_gene: .; CDR3nt: TGTGCCACCAGCAGACAAGAGACCCAGTACTTC; CDR3aa: CATSRQETQYF
abundance: few; v_gene: TRBV7-2; j_gene: TRBJ1-1; d_gene: .; CDR3nt: TGTGCCAGCAGCTTAGTTGGACAGTCGCTCGAAGCTTTCTTT; CDR3aa: CASSLVGQSLEAFF